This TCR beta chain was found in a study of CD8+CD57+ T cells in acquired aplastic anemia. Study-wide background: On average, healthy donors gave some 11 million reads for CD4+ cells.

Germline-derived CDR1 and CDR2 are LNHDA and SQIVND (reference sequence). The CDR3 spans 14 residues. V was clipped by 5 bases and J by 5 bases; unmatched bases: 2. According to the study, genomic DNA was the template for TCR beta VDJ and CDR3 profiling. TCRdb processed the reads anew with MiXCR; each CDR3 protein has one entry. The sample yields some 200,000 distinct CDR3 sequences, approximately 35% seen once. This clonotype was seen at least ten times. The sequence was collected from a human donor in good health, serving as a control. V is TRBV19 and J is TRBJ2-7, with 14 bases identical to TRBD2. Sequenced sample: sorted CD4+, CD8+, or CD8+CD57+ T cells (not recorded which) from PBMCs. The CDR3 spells CASSRTSGRNEQYF. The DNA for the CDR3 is TGTGCCAGTAGTCGGACTAGCGGGAGGAACGAGCAGTACTTC.